This T cell receptor beta chain was profiled in a study of CD8 T cells in Susac syndrome. The authors reverse transcribed roughly 0.5 to 1 ug RNA with random hexamers. Each CDR3 protein is one row after TCRdb ran MiXCR on the immunoSEQ multiplex PCR reads. The sample yields hundreds of thousands of distinct CDR3 sequences, about 94% seen once. The CDR3 contains 15 residues. V lost 5 bases and J lost 0, with 9 bases in between. The germline V gene encodes CDR1 SGDLS and CDR2 YYNGEE. The origin of this receptor is a human donor with Susac syndrome. Sample: CD4+ T cells from PBMCs. This chain connects TRBV9 to TRBJ2-6, with D perhaps matching TRBD2 (7 bases). The CDR3 spells CASRGGASGANVLTF. The CDR3 region has the DNA TGTGCCAGCAGGGGGGGGGCCTCTGGGGCCAACGTCCTGACTTTC.